The 26 T cell receptor beta chains in this list originate from one sample, sequenced in a study of regulatory T cells in long-lasting Graves disease. Libraries of TCR beta came from iRepertoire HTBI primers plus Arm-PCR of CDR3 regions. MiXCR, run by TCRdb on the multiplex PCR reads, gives a single entry per CDR3 protein. The sample has 400,000 or so distinct CDR3 sequences, about 25% seen once. Time point reported: persistent/refractory GD, antithyroid drugs over 5 years with positive TRAb. Preparation of the TCR library used RNA extracted from PBMCs. Sequencing was performed on peripheral blood mononuclear cells (PBMCs), taken when the disease was refractory, from a patient treated with antithyroid drugs. The receptors derive from a female donor with Graves disease.

A note on this clonotype: Given a much more abundant clone one base away, this may be a read error. The rearrangement uses TRBV28 and TRBJ2-7; 7 bases align to TRBD1. The J segment lost 3 bases and the V segment lost 7 bases, leaving 9 bases of the junction unmatched. The germline V gene encodes CDR1 MDHEN and CDR2 SYDVKM. The CDR3 extends over 14 amino acids. The CDR3 spells CASKVDTGVYEQYF. CDR3 nucleotides: TGTGCCAGCAAAGTAGACACAGGGGTCTACGAGCAGTACTTC. Drawing the rest from reference TRBV28 and TRBJ2-7, the complete variable domain is DVKVTQSSRYLVKRTGEKVFLECVQDMDHENMFWYRQDPGLGLRLIYFSYDVKMKEKGDIPEGYSVSREKKERFSLILESASTNQTSMYLCASKVDTGVYEQYFGPGTRLTVT.

There are many counts of this clonotype. This chain joins TRBV12-3 or TRBV12-4 and TRBJ2-7; D might be TRBD1 or TRBD2, each matching 5 bases. V was cut by 6 bases and J by 2 bases, with 14 bases left in between. This CDR3 has 14 residues. The CDR3 nucleotides read TGTGCCAGCAGCTTATTAGGGACCACCTACGAGCAGTACTTC. Its translation: CASSLLGTTYEQYF.

The CDR3 is CAINGGEDYGYTF. The CDR3 region has the DNA TGTGCCATCAATGGTGGGGAGGACTATGGCTACACCTTC. The chain employs TRBV10-3 and TRBJ1-2; D gene uncertain. The CDR3 has 13 amino acids. Trimming took off 7 bases at V and 3 bases at J, with 12 bases between the two ends. From germline, CDR1 is ENHRY and CDR2 SYGVKD.

V usage is TRBV5-1 and J usage is TRBJ2-7; D is uncertain. Germline values: CDR1 SGHRS, CDR2 YFSETQ. V dropped 0 bases and J dropped 6 bases, with 13 bases sitting between them. The CDR3 runs to 14 residues. The CDR3 bases are TGCGCCAGCAGCTTGGCCGGGTCACCTCCCGAGCAGTACTTC. Translating it yields CASSLAGSPPEQYF.

This clonotype was detected ten times or more. The rearrangement uses TRBV6-1 and TRBJ2-5, with 8 bases lining up with TRBD1. Germline assignment: CDR1 MNHNS and CDR2 SASEGT. There are 14 residues in the CDR3. The ends lost 6 bases at V and 5 bases at J; junction bases unmatched: 8. This CDR3 is CASSRTGRMETQYF. The DNA of the CDR3 is TGTGCCAGCAGCCGGACAGGGAGGATGGAGACCCAGTACTTC.

This chain connects TRBV27 to TRBJ2-7; D perhaps matches TRBD2 (7 bases). This CDR3 contains 17 residues. V was trimmed by 2 bases and J by 4 bases, leaving 21 bases between them. The germline V gene has CDR1 MNHEY and CDR2 SMNVEV (reference sequence). The CDR3 loop reads CASSLRGGAPARYEQYF. The CDR3 bases are TGTGCCAGCAGTTTAAGGGGGGGGGCACCCGCGAGATACGAGCAGTACTTC.

This clonotype was counted a few times. The CDR3 sequence is CATSRDPGRGGTGELFF. The CDR3 bases are TGTGCCACCAGCAGAGATCCGGGCCGTGGGGGGACCGGGGAGCTGTTTTTT. J is TRBJ2-2 and V is TRBV15; a possible D gene is TRBD2 (6 bases). The CDR3 totals 17 residues. Per germline, CDR1 LNHNV and CDR2 YYDKDF (reference sequence). Between the trimmed V and J ends, which lost 0 bases and 5 bases, there was a span of 16 bases.

This clonotype was seen repeatedly, ten times or more. In DNA form, the CDR3 reads TGTGCCAGCAGCTTAGCGATAGCGGGTGGGTACCAAGAGACCCAGTACTTC. This translates into CASSLAIAGGYQETQYF. V usage is TRBV7-2 and J usage is TRBJ2-5; 7 bases align to TRBD2. Germline loops: CDR1 SGHTA, CDR2 FQGNSA. V shed 0 bases and J 0 bases; nucleotides not matched to a gene: 7. The CDR3 extends over 17 amino acids. The full variable domain, its missing parts supplied by reference TRBV7-2 and TRBJ2-5, is GAGVSQSPSNKVTEKGKDVELRCDPISGHTALYWYRQSLGQGLEFLIYFQGNSAPDKSGLPSDRFSAERTGGSVSTLTIQRTQQEDSAVYLCASSLAIAGGYQETQYFGPGTRLLVL.

In this sample, this clonotype turned up a few times. The CDR3 DNA sequence: TGTGCCAGCAGTGATTCCAGGGACAACTCTGGGGCCAACGTCCTGACTTTC. Protein product: CASSDSRDNSGANVLTF. This rearrangement joins TRBV2 to TRBJ2-6; D is possibly TRBD1 (6 bases). V lost 3 bases and J 0 bases, leaving 12 bases between the germline ends. This CDR3 is 17 amino acids long. CDR1 is SNHLY, CDR2 FYNNEI, per germline.

The CDR3 region is CATRRGTGVTGELFF. DNA of the CDR3: TGTGCCACCCGGAGAGGGACAGGGGTGACCGGGGAGCTGTTTTTT. This chain links TRBV24-1 with TRBJ2-2, with 10 bases aligning to TRBD1. This CDR3 has 15 amino acids. V was pared by 9 bases and J by 5 bases, with 8 bases of the junction left unmatched. The V gene's germline CDR1 is KGHDR and CDR2 SFDVKD.

The J gene is TRBJ1-6, the V gene TRBV7-2, with a possible D match to TRBD1 (5 bases). The V and J ends lost 0 bases and 7 bases respectively, with 10 bases between them. Looked up from germline, CDR1 is SGHTA and CDR2 is FQGNSA. The CDR3 loop spans 15 amino acids. The CDR3 DNA follows: TGTGCCAGCAGCTTAGCCGGGACGGGGAATTCACCCCTCCACTTT. Its translation: CASSLAGTGNSPLHF.

This clonotype was seen a few times. The CDR3 DNA reads TGTGCCAGCTCACCATCGACCAGGGAGGTGAACACTGAAGCTTTCTTT. This gives the protein CASSPSTREVNTEAFF. The J gene is TRBJ1-1, the V gene TRBV18, with D tentatively TRBD1 (5 bases). Germline-derived CDR1 and CDR2 are KGHSH and LQKENI. This CDR3 is built from 16 residues. Trimming took 2 bases from V and 0 from J, leaving 13 bases between them.

The V gene is TRBV5-1, the J gene TRBJ1-2; D ambiguous. The germline gives CDR1 SGHRS, CDR2 YFSETQ. CDR3 size: 14 residues. The V end lost 4 bases, the J end lost 0 bases, and 10 bases lay between the germline ends. CDR3: CASSTDGTNYGYTF. In DNA form, the CDR3 reads TGCGCCAGCAGCACGGACGGAACTAACTATGGCTACACCTTC.

This clonotype turned up a few times. This chain links TRBV27 with TRBJ1-6; D gene uncertain. V lost 2 bases, J lost 10 bases, and 9 bases lay in between. The germline CDR1 and CDR2 sequences are MNHEY and SMNVEV (reference sequence). This CDR3 spans 13 amino acids. CDR3 in amino acids: CASSLARESPLHF. DNA for the CDR3: TGTGCCAGCAGTTTAGCTCGGGAATCACCCCTCCACTTT.

This clonotype was seen a handful of times. CDR3 region: CASSLVGGGGFKTEAFF. Here the CDR3 DNA reads TGTGCCAGCAGCTTAGTAGGGGGGGGGGGGTTTAAGACTGAAGCTTTCTTT. The chain combines TRBV5-5 with TRBJ1-1; the D gene is possibly TRBD1 (6 bases). V was pared by 2 bases and J by 5 bases, with 22 bases between. Germline-derived CDR1 and CDR2 are SGHKS and YYEKEE (reference sequence). This CDR3 is built from 17 residues.

This clonotype was seen many times. The J gene is TRBJ1-5, the V gene TRBV20-1; 8 bases align to TRBD1. Per the germline V gene, CDR1 is DFQATT and CDR2 is SNEGSKA (reference sequence). The ends lost 0 bases at V and 4 bases at J; junction bases unmatched: 11. This CDR3 region has 17 residues. The CDR3: CSARDGPETGGNQPQHF. The CDR3 region has the DNA TGCAGTGCTAGAGACGGTCCTGAAACAGGGGGAAATCAGCCCCAGCATTTT.

This clonotype showed up just a few times. V gene TRBV5-1 combines with J gene TRBJ2-3; 7 positions agree with TRBD1. This CDR3 region has 15 residues. The ends lost 1 base at V and 8 bases at J; junction bases unmatched: 10. Per germline, CDR1 SGHRS and CDR2 YFSETQ. The CDR3 reads CASSLTGQKISTQYF. In DNA form, the CDR3 reads TGCGCCAGCAGCTTGACGGGACAGAAGATAAGTACGCAGTATTTT.

The CDR3 reads CASSLDRTKETQYF. The CDR3 DNA is TGTGCCAGCAGCTTAGATCGGACTAAAGAGACCCAGTACTTC. This rearrangement joins TRBV7-9 to TRBJ2-5, with D possibly matching TRBD2 (6 bases). CDR3 length: 14 amino acids. CDR1 SEHNR and CDR2 FQNEAQ come from the germline V gene (reference sequence). Trimming removed 1 base from V and 3 bases from J, with 9 bases in between.

This clonotype was recorded only once. Possible read error: a much larger clone is one base away. This sequence joins TRBV7-6 and TRBJ1-1; no definite D call. CDR3 length: 14 amino acids. V was shortened by 5 bases and J by 4 bases, with 14 bases between the two germline ends. Germline CDR1 reads SGHVS; CDR2 reads FNYEAQ. The CDR3 loop reads CASSHQRESTEAFF. The CDR3 nucleotides are TGTGCCAGCAGCCACCAAAGGGAGAGCACTGAAGCTTTCTTT.

This clonotype came up many times. This rearrangement joins TRBV6-5 to TRBJ2-5; unclear D gene. Per the germline V gene, CDR1 is MNHEY and CDR2 is SVGAGI. V dropped 2 bases and J dropped 1 base, with 8 bases sitting between them. The CDR3 contains 14 residues. The CDR3 DNA sequence: TGTGCCAGCAGTTACCAGCACCCCCAAGAGACCCAGTACTTC. It is translated as CASSYQHPQETQYF.

The chain joins TRBV6-2 or TRBV6-3 to TRBJ2-7; tentative D call: TRBD1 (6 bases). Between the trimmed V and J ends, which lost 7 bases and 0 bases, there was a span of 10 bases. The germline CDR1 and CDR2 sequences are MNHEY and SVGEGT. This CDR3 is built from 13 residues. The CDR3 here is CASIPQGSYEQYF. CDR3 bases: TGTGCCAGCATTCCACAGGGCTCCTACGAGCAGTACTTC.

A note on this clonotype: Given a much more abundant clone one base away, this may be a read error. The rearrangement links TRBV28 to TRBJ1-2, with D possibly matching TRBD1 (5 bases). Trimming stripped 2 bases from V and 6 bases from J, with 13 bases between. There are 14 residues in the CDR3. Germline values: CDR1 MDHEN, CDR2 SYDVKM. CDR3 residues: CASSLRAQGHGYTF. The DNA for the CDR3 is TGTGCCAGCAGTTTACGGGCTCAGGGTCATGGCTACACCTTC.

The V and J genes are TRBV20-1 and TRBJ2-7; a weak D match, TRBD2 (5 bases). The length of the CDR3 is 13 residues. Germline assignment: CDR1 DFQATT and CDR2 SNEGSKA (reference sequence). Trimming left V 3 bases short and J 4 bases short, with 13 bases between. The chain's CDR3 is CSASKGRGYEQYF. CDR3 nucleotides: TGCAGTGCTAGTAAAGGACGGGGATACGAGCAGTACTTC.

This clonotype was observed many times. The genes are TRBV9 and TRBJ1-2; 8 bases are a match to TRBD1. CDR1 and CDR2 from the germline V gene are SGDLS and YYNGEE. This CDR3 region has 15 residues. Germline trimming cut 2 bases from V and 4 bases from J; bases unmatched to any gene: 7. In DNA form, the CDR3 reads TGTGCCAGCAGCGTTTCAGGGGGCGAGGGCTATGGCTACACCTTC. Protein product: CASSVSGGEGYGYTF. The full variable domain, with the rest looked up from reference TRBV9 and TRBJ1-2, is DSGVTQTPKHLITATGQRVTLRCSPRSGDLSVYWYQQSLDQGLQFLIQYYNGEERAKGNILERFSAQQFPDLHSELNLSSLELGDSALYFCASSVSGGEGYGYTFGSGTRLTVV.

The V call is TRBV4-3, the J call TRBJ2-7, with 11 bases lining up with TRBD2. The CDR3 has 19 residues. The junction had 14 bases not matched to a gene; V was cut back by 0 bases and J by 4 bases. Germline V gene sequence: CDR1 LGHNA, CDR2 YSLEER. The CDR3 reads CASSQEASTSGSRMYEQYF. CDR3 coding DNA: TGCGCCAGCAGCCAAGAGGCTAGTACTAGCGGGAGCCGCATGTACGAGCAGTACTTC.

The gene calls are TRBV24-1 and TRBJ1-5; D not certain. Germline V gene data show CDR1 as KGHDR and CDR2 as SFDVKD. The CDR3 is 18 residues long. V lost 3 bases, J lost 0 bases, and 17 bases lay in between. For the CDR3, the DNA is TGTGCCACCAGTGATCCCTCGAATCGCAAGGATAGCAATCAGCCCCAGCATTTT. Translated: CATSDPSNRKDSNQPQHF.